Each of the 23 T cell receptor beta chains below was sequenced from the same sample in a study of regulatory T cells in long-lasting Graves disease. Time point reported: persistent/refractory GD, antithyroid drugs over 5 years with positive TRAb. Construction of the TCR library relied on RNA isolated from PBMCs. Arm-PCR of CDR3 regions and iRepertoire HTBI primers were the basis on which TCR beta libraries were built. TCRdb reprocessed the multiplex PCR reads with MiXCR, giving one entry per CDR3 protein. The sample has under 500,000 distinct CDR3 sequences, roughly 20% seen once. Here the sequenced sample was peripheral blood mononuclear cells (PBMCs), taken when the disease was refractory, from a patient treated with antithyroid drugs. The receptor set was obtained from a female donor with Graves disease.

This clonotype occurred many times. V is TRBV12-3 or TRBV12-4 and J is TRBJ1-2; 7 bases fit TRBD1. The CDR3 length is 14 residues. With V trimmed by 5 bases and J by 1 base, 4 bases remained unmatched. The CDR3 sequence: CASSQTGNNYGYTF. CDR3 DNA: TGTGCCAGCAGTCAGACAGGGAATAACTATGGCTACACCTTC.

This clonotype was observed a handful of times. The chain couples TRBV6-1 to TRBJ2-7; D gene ambiguous. This CDR3 spans 13 amino acids. Trimming stripped 11 bases from V and 0 bases from J, with 14 bases between. Germline V gene sequence: CDR1 MNHNS, CDR2 SASEGT. The CDR3, as DNA: TGTGCCGCCCGACGCGGAATCTCCTACGAGCAGTACTTC. Residues: CAARRGISYEQYF.

J is TRBJ1-1 and V is TRBV13; D gene ambiguous. The CDR3 has 12 amino acids. Looked up from germline, CDR1 is PRHDT and CDR2 is FYEKMQ (reference sequence). V gave up 5 bases and J gave up 5 bases, with 9 bases separating them. CDR3 DNA sequence: TGTGCCAGCAGCCTCCCCAGTACTGAAGCTTTCTTT. Its protein product is CASSLPSTEAFF.

This clonotype was recorded at least ten times. The J gene is TRBJ1-1, the V gene TRBV19; no definite D call. CDR3 size: 15 residues. Per the germline V gene, CDR1 is LNHDA and CDR2 is SQIVND (reference sequence). V lost 0 bases and J 6 bases, leaving 14 bases between the germline ends. CDR3 DNA sequence: TGTGCCAGTAGTATAGATTCGACGTCAGGAGCTGAAGCTTTCTTT. Translation: CASSIDSTSGAEAFF.

This clonotype was picked up many times. DNA of the CDR3: TGTGCCAGCAGTGCAGGGGCCACTGAAGCTTTCTTT. Amino acid sequence: CASSAGATEAFF. J is TRBJ1-1 and V is TRBV2, with TRBD1 as a possible D gene (6 bases). The V end lost 4 bases, the J end lost 4 bases, and 7 bases lay between the germline ends. Germline V gene data show CDR1 as SNHLY and CDR2 as FYNNEI. The CDR3 length is 12 residues. The full variable domain, rest sourced from reference TRBV2 and TRBJ1-1, is EPEVTQTPSHQVTQMGQEVILRCVPISNHLYFYWYRQILGQKVEFLVSFYNNEISEKSEIFDDQFSVERPDGSNFTLKIRSTKLEDSAMYFCASSAGATEAFFGQGTRLTVV.

The CDR3: CASSLSTGRNTEAFF. For the CDR3, the DNA is TGTGCCAGCAGCTTATCGACAGGGAGAAATACTGAAGCTTTCTTT. The chain joins TRBV7-6 to TRBJ1-1, with TRBD1 matching over 7 bases. CDR3 length: 15 amino acids. Germline V gene data show CDR1 as SGHVS and CDR2 as FNYEAQ. The trim removed 2 bases at V and 5 bases at J, leaving 8 bases unmatched.

This clonotype has a count of ten or more. CDR3 residues: CSATLDSRNSPLHF. The CDR3 DNA reads TGCAGTGCTACTCTTGACAGCCGAAATTCACCCCTCCACTTT. This chain uses TRBV20-1 with TRBJ1-6; maybe TRBD1 (5 bases). V was pared by 4 bases and J by 7 bases, with 14 bases between. Germline assignment: CDR1 DFQATT and CDR2 SNEGSKA (reference sequence). The CDR3 is 14 residues long.

In its sample, this clonotype was seen a few times. CDR3 residues: CASSSQLGYEQYF. As DNA, the CDR3 is TGTGCCAGCAGCTCGCAGTTGGGATACGAGCAGTACTTC. This rearrangement joins TRBV7-9 to TRBJ2-7; D is undetermined. The CDR3 length is 13 residues. The germline V and J ends were trimmed by 4 bases and 4 bases, with 11 bases remaining between them. Germline CDR1 reads SEHNR; CDR2 reads FQNEAQ (reference sequence).

Many counts were recorded for this clonotype. V and J are TRBV6-5 and TRBJ1-2; D unclear. CDR1 MNHEY and CDR2 SVGAGI come from the germline V gene. This CDR3 comprises 17 residues. The ends were cut back, 2 bases at V and 7 bases at J, with 23 bases in the middle. This chain's CDR3 is CASSYEITDVGQGGYTF. The CDR3 DNA follows: TGTGCCAGCAGTTACGAGATTACGGATGTGGGTCAAGGTGGCTACACCTTC.

The chain joins TRBV10-2 to TRBJ2-2; D is tentatively TRBD1 or TRBD2 (6 bases each). The CDR3 sequence is 16 residues long. Germline V gene lookup returns CDR1 WSHSY and CDR2 SAAADI. V was trimmed by 5 bases and J by 1 base, leaving 14 bases between them. Here the CDR3 reads CASSLRGGRNTGELFF. The CDR3, as DNA: TGCGCCAGCAGTCTCAGAGGGGGGAGGAACACCGGGGAGCTGTTTTTT.

This chain joins TRBV29-1 and TRBJ2-7; no firm D call. Trimming removed 5 bases from V and 0 bases from J, with 11 bases in between. There are 13 residues in the CDR3. CDR1 and CDR2 from the germline V gene are SQVTM and ANQGSEA. DNA for the CDR3: TGCAGCGTTACTTTGTCTAACTCCTACGAGCAGTACTTC. Translating gives CSVTLSNSYEQYF.

This clonotype was seen a few times. The V gene is TRBV20-1, the J gene TRBJ2-3; D gene uncertain. CDR3 length: 13 amino acids. V was cut by 3 bases and J by 2 bases, with 9 bases left in between. Germline CDR1 and CDR2: DFQATT and SNEGSKA (reference sequence). The CDR3 loop reads CSASKQPTDTQYF. The CDR3 DNA reads TGCAGTGCTAGCAAACAACCCACAGATACGCAGTATTTT.

The chain uses TRBV24-1 and TRBJ1-1, with D possibly TRBD1 on 6 matching bases. Germline CDR1 is KGHDR and CDR2 is SFDVKD. The CDR3 is 14 residues long. V shed 5 bases and J shed 4 bases, with 13 bases lying between them. This chain's CDR3 is CATSAKDRPTEAFF. CDR3 DNA: TGTGCCACCAGTGCCAAAGACAGGCCCACTGAAGCTTTCTTT.

This clonotype was picked up many times. The chain has TRBV6-1 and TRBJ1-2, with TRBD1 identical over 8 bases. The V gene's germline CDR1 is MNHNS and CDR2 SASEGT. The CDR3 is 12 residues long. The J segment lost 7 bases and the V segment lost 9 bases, leaving 7 bases of the junction unmatched. CDR3 region: CASEDRVGGYTF. CDR3 DNA sequence: TGTGCCAGTGAGGACAGGGTTGGTGGCTACACCTTC.

The V and J genes are TRBV7-9 and TRBJ2-2; TRBD1 is a possible D gene (5 bases). Germline values: CDR1 SEHNR, CDR2 FQNEAQ (reference sequence). CDR3 length equals 16 residues. Trimming pared 7 bases from V and 1 base from J, leaving 16 bases between. The CDR3 protein is CASIPILRGNTGELFF. The CDR3 nucleotides read TGTGCCAGCATCCCCATCCTAAGGGGGAACACCGGGGAGCTGTTTTTT.

This clonotype came up a few times. V gene TRBV28 combines with J gene TRBJ2-1; D ambiguous. Trimming left V 3 bases short and J 2 bases short, with 14 bases between. Germline V gene sequence: CDR1 MDHEN, CDR2 SYDVKM. The CDR3 is made up of 16 amino acids. The CDR3 is CASSLSLSRAYNEQFF. CDR3 in DNA: TGTGCCAGCAGTTTGTCGCTCAGTAGGGCCTACAATGAGCAGTTCTTC.

This clonotype was seen repeatedly, ten times or more. The gene calls are TRBV20-1 and TRBJ2-5; 8 nucleotides agree with TRBD2. The length of the CDR3 is 16 residues. Trimming at V came to 1 base and at J to 2 bases, leaving 9 bases not matched to a gene. Germline V lookup: CDR1 DFQATT, CDR2 SNEGSKA (reference sequence). CDR3 in amino acids: CSARVVSGGQQETQYF. CDR3 nucleotide sequence: TGCAGTGCTAGAGTCGTGAGCGGGGGACAACAAGAGACCCAGTACTTC.

This clonotype was counted a few times. V and J are TRBV24-1 and TRBJ1-1; tentative D call: TRBD1 (5 bases). The CDR3 has 13 residues. Germline CDR1 KGHDR, CDR2 SFDVKD. Trimming removed 2 bases from V and 6 bases from J, with 9 bases in between. The DNA of the CDR3 is TGTGCCACCAGTGATTCGGGACGTCCTGAAGCTTTCTTT. Translating gives CATSDSGRPEAFF.

The rearrangement links TRBV11-2 to TRBJ2-2, with 16 bases identical to TRBD2. Germline CDR1 and CDR2: SGHAT and FQNNGV. V lost 5 bases and J lost 8; bases outside the gene matches: 8. The CDR3 runs to 17 residues. The CDR3 spells CASSLHGTSGRAGELFF. DNA for the CDR3: TGTGCCAGCAGCCTTCACGGGACTAGCGGGAGGGCAGGGGAGCTGTTTTTT.

This clonotype has ten or more counts. The chain employs TRBV5-1 and TRBJ1-1, with D unclear. V gave up 4 bases and J gave up 0 bases, with 7 bases separating them. The V gene's germline CDR1 is SGHRS and CDR2 YFSETQ. This CDR3 is built from 13 residues. CDR3 loop: CASSPIMNTEAFF. CDR3 nucleotides: TGCGCCAGCAGCCCGATTATGAACACTGAAGCTTTCTTT.

There are many counts of this clonotype. The chain uses TRBV3-1 and TRBJ2-7, with 10 bases aligning to TRBD1. After removal of 5 bases from V and 2 bases from J, the junction contained 6 bases not matched to a gene. There are 15 residues in the CDR3. Germline CDR1 and CDR2: LGHDT and YNNKEL (reference sequence). CDR3 bases: TGTGCCAGCAGCGGGGGGACAGGGGAAACCTACGAGCAGTACTTC. Translated, it gives CASSGGTGETYEQYF.

This clonotype was detected many times. This chain connects TRBV28 to TRBJ1-4; tentative D call: TRBD1 (6 bases). Trimming took 4 bases from V and 8 from J, leaving 26 bases between them. CDR1 and CDR2 (germline): MDHEN, SYDVKM. The CDR3 is 18 amino acids. CDR3 region: CASSSPTIRGAYTEKLFF. CDR3 bases: TGTGCCAGCAGTTCGCCAACTATCAGGGGAGCGTATACGGAAAAACTGTTTTTT.

There are a few counts of this clonotype. A much larger clone sits a single nucleotide away, making a read error possible. The gene calls are TRBV9 and TRBJ2-5; TRBD2 agrees at 12 bases. The CDR3 loop spans 15 amino acids. Germline V CDR1 and CDR2: SGDLS, YYNGEE. V lost 4 bases, J lost 4 bases, and 5 bases stayed unmatched. The CDR3 region is CASSPRLAGAETQYF. CDR3 coding DNA: TGTGCCAGCAGCCCGCGACTAGCGGGAGCAGAGACCCAGTACTTC. Based on the CDR3 plus reference TRBV9 and TRBJ2-5, the full variable domain is DSGVTQTPKHLITATGQRVTLRCSPRSGDLSVYWYQQSLDQGLQFLIQYYNGEERAKGNILERFSAQQFPDLHSELNLSSLELGDSALYFCASSPRLAGAETQYFGPGTRLLVL.